This T cell receptor (beta chain) was retrieved from a study of early T cells in non-severe SARS-CoV-2 infection. Germline V gene data show CDR1 as DFQATT and CDR2 as SNEGSKA (reference sequence). CDR3 length: 13 amino acids. V lost 4 bases to trimming and J lost 0 bases, with 10 bases between them. Each CDR3 protein gets one entry after TCRdb re-called the 5' RACE reads with MiXCR. The sample shows about 55,000 distinct CDR3 sequences, 9.5% to 15% of them seen only once. The receptor was derived from an adult who was a healthcare worker with PCR-confirmed SARS-CoV-2 infection or an uninfected control (not recorded which). The chain is built from TRBV20-1 and TRBJ2-7; no clear D. Sequencing was performed on whole blood. The CDR3 sequence: CSANVGSSYEQYF. As DNA, the CDR3 is TGCAGTGCTAACGTCGGAAGCTCCTACGAGCAGTACTTC.